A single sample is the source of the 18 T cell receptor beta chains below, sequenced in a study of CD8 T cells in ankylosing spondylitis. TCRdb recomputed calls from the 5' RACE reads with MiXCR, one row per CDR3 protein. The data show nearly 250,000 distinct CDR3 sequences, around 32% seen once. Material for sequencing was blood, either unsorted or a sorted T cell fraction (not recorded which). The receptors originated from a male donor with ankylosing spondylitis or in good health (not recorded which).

The CDR3 spells CASSLATGTDLSTDTQYF. In nucleotides, the CDR3 is TGTGCCAGCAGCTTGGCAACCGGGACTGACCTCAGCACAGATACGCAGTATTTT. The J gene is TRBJ2-3, the V gene TRBV5-5; tentatively, D is TRBD2 (6 bases). V was shortened by 0 bases and J by 0 bases, with 17 bases between the two germline ends. In germline, CDR1 is SGHKS, CDR2 YYEKEE (reference sequence). The CDR3 covers 18 residues. Full variable domain (missing parts from reference TRBV5-5 and TRBJ2-3): DAGVTQSPTHLIKTRGQQVTLRCSPISGHKSVSWYQQVLGQGPQFIFQYYEKEERGRGNFPDRFSARQFPNYSSELNVNALLLGDSALYLCASSLATGTDLSTDTQYFGPGTRLTVL.

The CDR3 bases are TGTGCCTGGAGTGTGGGGGCGGCCTACAATGAGCAGTTCTTC. It encodes CAWSVGAAYNEQFF. The chain couples TRBV30 to TRBJ2-1; D perhaps matches TRBD1 (6 bases). The CDR3 runs 14 residues. The germline V gene encodes CDR1 GTSNPN and CDR2 SVGIG (reference sequence). Trimming pared 0 bases from V and 2 bases from J, leaving 8 bases between. The full variable domain, in which reference TRBV30 and TRBJ2-1 provide the parts outside the CDR3, is SQTIHQWPATLVQPVGSPLSLECTVEGTSNPNLYWYRQAAGRGLQLLFYSVGIGQISSEVPQNLSASRPQDRQFILSSKKLLLSDSGFYLCAWSVGAAYNEQFFGPGTRLTVL.

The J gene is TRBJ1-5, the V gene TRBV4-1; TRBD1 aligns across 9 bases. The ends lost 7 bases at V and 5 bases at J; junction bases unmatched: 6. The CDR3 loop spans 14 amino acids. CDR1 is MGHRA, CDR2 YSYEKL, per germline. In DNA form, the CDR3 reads TGCGCCAGCACCCGGACAGGGGCGGATCAGCCCCAGCATTTT. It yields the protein CASTRTGADQPQHF.

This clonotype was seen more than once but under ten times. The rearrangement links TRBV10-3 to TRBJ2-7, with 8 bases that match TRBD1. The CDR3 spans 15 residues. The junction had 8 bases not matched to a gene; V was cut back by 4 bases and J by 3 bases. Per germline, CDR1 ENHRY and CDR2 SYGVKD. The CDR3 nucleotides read TGTGCCATCAGTGGGGGACAGGTTAAATTCTACGAGCAGTACTTC. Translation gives CAISGGQVKFYEQYF.

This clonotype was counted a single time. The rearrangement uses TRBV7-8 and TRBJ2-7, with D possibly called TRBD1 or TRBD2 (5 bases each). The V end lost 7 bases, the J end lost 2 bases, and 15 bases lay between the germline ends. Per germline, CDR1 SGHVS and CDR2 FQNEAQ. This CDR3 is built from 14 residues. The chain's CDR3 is CASTSRDGTYEQYF. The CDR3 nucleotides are TGTGCCAGCACAAGCCGGGACGGGACCTACGAGCAGTACTTC.

The CDR3 DNA is TGTGCCACCAGTGATTTGGGGCTAGCTGGCAATGAGCAGTTCTTC. Amino acids: CATSDLGLAGNEQFF. This sequence joins TRBV24-1 and TRBJ2-1; TRBD2 might be the D (5 bases). The germline CDR1 and CDR2 sequences are KGHDR and SFDVKD. The germline V and J ends were trimmed by 0 bases and 6 bases, with 11 bases remaining between them. The CDR3 sequence is 15 residues long.

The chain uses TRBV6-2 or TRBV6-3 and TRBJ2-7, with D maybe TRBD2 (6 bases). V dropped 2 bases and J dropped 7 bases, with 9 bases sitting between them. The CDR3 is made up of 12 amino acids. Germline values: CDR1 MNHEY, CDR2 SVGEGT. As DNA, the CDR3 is TGTGCCAGCAGTTACGGGAGGAAGGAGCAGTACTTC. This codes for CASSYGRKEQYF.

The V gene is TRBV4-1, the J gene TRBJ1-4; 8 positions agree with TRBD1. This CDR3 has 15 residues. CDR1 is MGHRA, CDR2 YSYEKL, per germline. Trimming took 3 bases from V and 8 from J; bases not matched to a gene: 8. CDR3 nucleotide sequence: TGCGCCAGCAGCCAGCCCCAGGGGGCGCGAGAAAAACTGTTTTTT. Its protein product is CASSQPQGAREKLFF.

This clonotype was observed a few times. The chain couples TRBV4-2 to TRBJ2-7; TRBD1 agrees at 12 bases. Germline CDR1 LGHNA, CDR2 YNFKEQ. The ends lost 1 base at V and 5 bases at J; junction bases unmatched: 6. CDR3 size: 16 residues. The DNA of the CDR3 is TGTGCCAGCAGCCAAGGGACGGGACAGGGGGCGAACGAGCAGTACTTC. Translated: CASSQGTGQGANEQYF.

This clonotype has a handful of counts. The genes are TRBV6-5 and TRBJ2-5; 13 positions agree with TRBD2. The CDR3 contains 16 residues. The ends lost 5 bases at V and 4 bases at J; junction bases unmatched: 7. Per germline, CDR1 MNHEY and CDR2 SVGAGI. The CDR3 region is CASSHLGLAGAETQYF. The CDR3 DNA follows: TGTGCCAGCAGTCACCTTGGACTAGCGGGGGCAGAGACCCAGTACTTC.

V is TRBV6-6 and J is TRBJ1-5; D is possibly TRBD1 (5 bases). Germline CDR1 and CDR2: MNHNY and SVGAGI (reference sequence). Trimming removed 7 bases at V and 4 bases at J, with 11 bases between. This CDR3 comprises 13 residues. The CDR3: CASTKGLNQPQHF. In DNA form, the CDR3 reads TGTGCCAGCACCAAGGGGCTTAATCAGCCCCAGCATTTT.

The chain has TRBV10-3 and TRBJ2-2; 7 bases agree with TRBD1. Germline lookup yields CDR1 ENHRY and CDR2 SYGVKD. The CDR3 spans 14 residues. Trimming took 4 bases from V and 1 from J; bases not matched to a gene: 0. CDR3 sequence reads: CAISGDRNTGELFF. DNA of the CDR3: TGTGCCATCAGTGGGGACAGGAACACCGGGGAGCTGTTTTTT.

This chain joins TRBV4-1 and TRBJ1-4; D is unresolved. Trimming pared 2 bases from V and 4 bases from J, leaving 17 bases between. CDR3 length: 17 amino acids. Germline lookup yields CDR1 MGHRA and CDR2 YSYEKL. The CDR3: CASSQMGPTLFNEKLFF. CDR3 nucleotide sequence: TGCGCCAGCAGCCAAATGGGCCCCACCTTATTTAATGAAAAACTGTTTTTT.

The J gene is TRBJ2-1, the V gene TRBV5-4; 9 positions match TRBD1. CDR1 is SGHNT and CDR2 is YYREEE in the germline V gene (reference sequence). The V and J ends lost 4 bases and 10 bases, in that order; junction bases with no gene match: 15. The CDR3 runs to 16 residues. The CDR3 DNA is TGTGCCAGCAGCCCTTCGACGGGACAGGGTTTATCGGAGCAGTTCTTC. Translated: CASSPSTGQGLSEQFF.

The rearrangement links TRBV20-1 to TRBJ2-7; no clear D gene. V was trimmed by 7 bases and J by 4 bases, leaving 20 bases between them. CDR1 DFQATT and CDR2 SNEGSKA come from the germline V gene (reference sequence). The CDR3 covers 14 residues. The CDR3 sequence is CSGTPTQIIYEQYF. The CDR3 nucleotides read TGCAGTGGCACGCCTACCCAAATTATATACGAGCAGTACTTC.

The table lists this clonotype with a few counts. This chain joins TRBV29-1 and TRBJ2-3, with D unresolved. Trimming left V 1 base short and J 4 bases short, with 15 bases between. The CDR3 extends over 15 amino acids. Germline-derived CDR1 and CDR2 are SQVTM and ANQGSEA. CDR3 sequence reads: CSVEGVGMVPDTQYF. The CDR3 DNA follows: TGCAGCGTTGAAGGGGTCGGCATGGTGCCAGATACGCAGTATTTT.

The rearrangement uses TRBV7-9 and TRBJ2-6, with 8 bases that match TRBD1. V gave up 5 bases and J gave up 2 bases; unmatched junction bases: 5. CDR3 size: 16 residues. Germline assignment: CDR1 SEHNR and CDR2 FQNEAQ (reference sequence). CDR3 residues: CASSPRQGPGANVLTF. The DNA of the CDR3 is TGTGCCAGCAGCCCCCGACAGGGGCCTGGGGCCAACGTCCTGACTTTC.

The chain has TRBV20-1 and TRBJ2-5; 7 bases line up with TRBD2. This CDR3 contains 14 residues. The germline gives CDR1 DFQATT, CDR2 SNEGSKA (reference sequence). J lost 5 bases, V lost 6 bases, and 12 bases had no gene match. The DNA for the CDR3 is TGCAGTGCCAGACTGGGGGGGGTCCATGAGACCCAGTACTTC. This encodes CSARLGGVHETQYF.